This paragraph reports one T cell receptor (beta chain). The antigen it binds to is not known. The record has no base qualities; no much larger clone is one base away. The sequencing machine was an Illumina NovaSeq 6000. TCRalpha and TCRbeta cDNA libraries were built by 5'RACE with constant-segment primers, adding sample barcodes and unique molecular identifiers. Trizol reagent was used to extract RNA from every sample. Libraries were amplified in two PCR steps, with a second sample barcode and Illumina TruSeq adapters added in the second step. Sequencing of libraries was performed on an Illumina NovaSeq with 2 x 150 bp paired-end reads. The original methods were these. Reads were demultiplexed and collapsed into UMI-guided consensus sequences with migec v1.2.7. Using mixcr v2.1.11, UMI consensuses were aligned to TRA and TRB V and J templates and then assembled into clonotypes. Clonotypes were classified as expanded or contracted when called significant by both edgeR and NoisET, with noise models trained on biological replicates. edgeR calls used a false discovery rate-adjusted p below 0.01 and a log2 fold-change threshold of 1. As an exploratory analysis of dynamics, max-normalized trajectories of the 1000 most abundant clonotypes were examined with PCA combined with hierarchical clustering. The CD4 or CD8 phenotype of responding clones was assigned using the separately sequenced CD4+ and CD8+ repertoires. Using fastp at Q25 and MiXCR, TCRdb reprocessed the public reads and kept productive beta chains. Rows with a matching CDR3 protein are joined into one entry that keeps the most common DNA and genes. TCRdb's processing, not the study's, gives the V and J calls here. The sample table lists under 650,000 distinct CDR3 sequences, over 15% of them with a count of one. The ten largest clones represent approximately 12% of the sample.

Ficoll-Paque density gradient centrifugation was used to isolate PBMCs. This entry comes from a study of T-cell memory formation after mild COVID-19 (dated by TCRdb to the early 2020s). Turning to the overall study: TCR sequence clusters from the two donors were largely donor specific. Two young, previously healthy adult volunteers made up the cohort, one male and one female. T-cell clones expanding and contracting after mild COVID-19 in a couple of donors were tracked by longitudinal TCRalpha and TCRbeta repertoire sequencing.

CDR1 and CDR2, per the germline V gene, are SQVTM and ANQGSEA. Compared with germline, V lacks 7 bases and J lacks 6 bases; bases without a gene match: 5. The CDR3 runs 13 amino acids, cysteine and phenylalanine included. The DNA shown is the 39-base CDR3, in frame from base 1. What the authors observed across the whole study: The detection of some responding clones in pre-infection memory suggests that pre-existing cross-reactive memory T cells joined the SARS-CoV-2 response. SARS-CoV-2 specificity was not confirmed for the second-wave clones peaking on day 37. Only two mild cases were covered in the study, and larger cohorts including severe cases with pre-infection samples were considered necessary. Clones that contracted from day 15 to 85 showed balanced CD4/CD8 phenotypes, whereas a second wave of clones that expanded from day 15 to 37 leaned towards CD4+. Contracting CD4+ clones were found mainly in CM and EM memory subsets, while CD8+ clones were enriched in EMRA.

The TCR originated in an adult woman who had mild COVID-19 (a few samples of this study predate the infection). The sample titles of this study are shuffled in the database, so cell type and time point are left out; the donor was told from shared clones. The chain links TRBV29-1 with TRBJ1-4; TRBD1 matches 10 bases in the middle. Sample: PBMCs or a T cell subset sorted from them (not recorded which). Read as DNA, the sequence is TGCAGCGCTCGGACAGGGGGAGATGAAAAACTGTTTTTT. This yields the protein CSARTGGDEKLFF.